The next 32 T cell receptor beta chains were all read from a single sample in a study of CD8 T cells in Susac syndrome. Random hexamers primed reverse transcription of about 0.5 to 1 ug RNA. A single record per CDR3 protein comes from TCRdb applying MiXCR to the immunoSEQ multiplex PCR reads. The table lists 200,000 to 250,000 distinct CDR3 sequences, approximately 95% of them singletons. Sample: CD4+ T cells from PBMCs. The source is a human donor with multiple sclerosis.

The chain links TRBV29-1 to TRBJ2-3; D call uncertain. The V gene lost 5 bases and the J gene lost 1 base, with 10 bases spanning the gap. The CDR3 is 13 amino acids. From germline, CDR1 is SQVTM and CDR2 ANQGSEA. CDR3 sequence reads: CSVRSVGTDTQYF. DNA for the CDR3: TGCAGCGTTCGGAGCGTAGGCACAGATACGCAGTATTTT.

This rearrangement joins TRBV30 to TRBJ1-6, with 7 bases lining up with TRBD1. The CDR3 runs 13 residues. Germline CDR1 and CDR2: GTSNPN and SVGIG (reference sequence). Losses at the gene ends were 3 bases for V and 8 bases for J; bases not matched to a gene: 4. The CDR3 sequence: CAWRPQGDSPLHF. CDR3 bases: TGTGCCTGGAGACCTCAGGGGGATTCACCCCTCCACTTT.

This chain connects TRBV29-1 to TRBJ2-5; D uncertain. The CDR3 is 10 amino acids. Germline assignment: CDR1 SQVTM and CDR2 ANQGSEA. The V gene lost 6 bases and the J gene lost 4 bases, with 6 bases spanning the gap. As DNA, the CDR3 is TGCAGCGTAGGACCAGAGACCCAGTACTTC. Translation gives CSVGPETQYF.

This chain links TRBV20-1 with TRBJ1-5; no clear D. Trimming stripped 5 bases from V and 9 bases from J, with 29 bases between. Germline V gives CDR1 DFQATT, CDR2 SNEGSKA (reference sequence). This CDR3 spans 17 amino acids. The CDR3 nucleotides are TGCAGTGCTCACGATTTTGTCACCGGGAGCCCGGTGGGGCCCCAGCATTTT. Amino acids: CSAHDFVTGSPVGPQHF.

This clonotype was seen only once. This sequence joins TRBV5-1 and TRBJ2-3, with D maybe TRBD2 (6 bases). Trimming shortened V by 4 bases and J by 5 bases, and 20 bases separated the two germline ends. Germline assignment: CDR1 SGHRS and CDR2 YFSETQ. The CDR3 has 16 amino acids. CDR3 sequence reads: CASSRVAGGVGDTQYF. The CDR3 DNA follows: TGCGCCAGCAGCCGGGTCGCGGGCGGGGTTGGAGATACGCAGTATTTT.

The chain joins TRBV30 to TRBJ2-1; 13 bases are shared with TRBD2. Germline-derived CDR1 and CDR2 are GTSNPN and SVGIG (reference sequence). The J segment lost 7 bases and the V segment lost 2 bases, leaving 17 bases of the junction unmatched. The CDR3 sequence is 19 residues long. The CDR3, as DNA: TGTGCCTGGAGTCACGGCTTAACTAGCGGGGGGGCAAAGGTGAATGAGCAGTTCTTC. Its translation: CAWSHGLTSGGAKVNEQFF.

The gene calls are TRBV7-2 and TRBJ2-1; 8 bases line up with TRBD2. This CDR3 has 15 amino acids. Germline CDR1 and CDR2: SGHTA and FQGNSA. Trimming cost V 5 bases and J 4 bases; bases outside gene matches: 7. CDR3 DNA sequence: TGTGCCAGCAGCCAGGTGGCGGGGGGTTACAATGAGCAGTTCTTC. Translating it yields CASSQVAGGYNEQFF.

The rearrangement joins TRBV25-1 to TRBJ1-2; TRBD1 aligns across 9 bases. The germline CDR1 and CDR2 sequences are MGHDK and SYGVNS. V was clipped by 4 bases and J by 6 bases; unmatched bases: 9. This CDR3 spans 15 amino acids. The CDR3 DNA reads as TGTGCCAGCAGTGGACCGGGACAGGGCACCCATGGCTACACCTTC. Protein product: CASSGPGQGTHGYTF.

The chain employs TRBV14 and TRBJ2-4; D is possibly TRBD1 (5 bases). The CDR3 is 15 amino acids. Germline V gene sequence: CDR1 SGHDN, CDR2 FVKESK. Deletions cut 2 bases from V and 5 bases from J, with 13 bases between. The CDR3 loop is CASSQQGKLQNIQYF. The CDR3 nucleotides are TGTGCCAGCAGCCAACAGGGAAAGCTCCAAAACATTCAGTACTTC.

The chain combines TRBV20-1 with TRBJ2-4; a weak D match, TRBD2 (5 bases). Germline V gives CDR1 DFQATT, CDR2 SNEGSKA (reference sequence). V was clipped by 0 bases and J by 9 bases, with 12 bases between them. The CDR3 runs to 13 residues. The CDR3 protein is CSAREGSEGIQYF. The CDR3 DNA reads as TGCAGTGCTAGAGAAGGTAGCGAAGGCATTCAGTACTTC.

CDR3: CASSKTADTQYF. For the CDR3, the DNA is TGTGCCAGCAGTAAAACGGCAGATACGCAGTATTTT. The rearrangement links TRBV2 to TRBJ2-3; D remains ambiguous. The germline V and J ends were trimmed by 5 bases and 4 bases, with 7 bases remaining between them. The CDR3 totals 12 residues. Germline V gives CDR1 SNHLY, CDR2 FYNNEI.

This chain joins TRBV29-1 and TRBJ2-4, with D possibly being TRBD1 (5 bases). The germline V gene encodes CDR1 SQVTM and CDR2 ANQGSEA. This CDR3 is 13 amino acids long. V was clipped by 7 bases and J by 5 bases, with 15 bases between them. The CDR3 reads CSGRVGAQNIQYF. In DNA form, the CDR3 reads TGCAGCGGCAGGGTAGGGGCCCAAAACATTCAGTACTTC.

The V call is TRBV18, the J call TRBJ1-1; TRBD1 might be the D (6 bases). The CDR3 length is 14 residues. Per germline, CDR1 KGHSH and CDR2 LQKENI. The V end was cut by 8 bases, the J end by 1 base, with 14 bases between. In DNA form, the CDR3 reads TGTGCCAGCATGACCCGGGACACGAACACTGAAGCTTTCTTT. This encodes CASMTRDTNTEAFF.

V and J are TRBV3-1 and TRBJ1-5, with 9 nucleotides matching TRBD1. V was pared by 1 base and J by 1 base, with 8 bases of the junction left unmatched. CDR3 size: 18 residues. In germline, CDR1 is LGHDT, CDR2 YNNKEL (reference sequence). The CDR3 bases are TGTGCCAGCAGCCAAGGCCTGAGCGGGACAGGGAGCAATCAGCCCCAGCATTTT. Amino acids: CASSQGLSGTGSNQPQHF.

In this sample, this clonotype turned up once. The V gene is TRBV5-6, the J gene TRBJ1-2; D ambiguous. The CDR3 spans 13 residues. Between the trimmed V and J ends, which lost 0 bases and 8 bases, there was a span of 11 bases. Germline CDR1 SGHDT, CDR2 YYEEEE. This CDR3 is CASSLVADQGYTF. CDR3 DNA sequence: TGTGCCAGCAGCTTGGTGGCAGATCAGGGCTACACCTTC.

The chain is built from TRBV2 and TRBJ2-7; D perhaps matches TRBD1 (5 bases). This CDR3 spans 12 amino acids. Deletions cut 8 bases from V and 0 bases from J, with 8 bases between. The germline gives CDR1 SNHLY, CDR2 FYNNEI. CDR3 sequence: CASGALSYEQYV. CDR3 nucleotide sequence: TGTGCCAGCGGGGCGCTCTCCTACGAGCAGTACGTC.

The chain links TRBV6-4 to TRBJ2-1; 7 bases agree with TRBD1. V shed 4 bases, J shed 6 bases, and the junction held 6 bases outside the gene matches. There are 14 residues in the CDR3. Germline loops: CDR1 MRHNA, CDR2 SNTAGT. CDR3 nucleotide sequence: TGTGCCAGCAGTGCGGCCGGGACAGTCAATGAGCAGTTCTTC. Translating gives CASSAAGTVNEQFF.

The chain carries TRBV20-1 and TRBJ1-5, with D tentatively TRBD1 (5 bases). V shed 6 bases and J shed 9 bases, with 21 bases lying between them. The germline V gene has CDR1 DFQATT and CDR2 SNEGSKA (reference sequence). The CDR3 is 14 amino acids. The CDR3 loop reads CSAASGTPGGPQHF. The CDR3 nucleotides read TGCAGTGCGGCGTCCGGGACCCCTGGAGGGCCCCAGCATTTT.

This clonotype was seen only once. V gene TRBV15 combines with J gene TRBJ2-3; a possible D gene is TRBD1 (6 bases). Between the trimmed V and J ends, which lost 4 bases and 2 bases, there was a span of 13 bases. This CDR3 is 15 amino acids long. Germline CDR1 and CDR2: LNHNV and YYDKDF (reference sequence). For the CDR3, the DNA is TGTGCCACCAGCAAAGGAGGACAGATCACAGATACGCAGTATTTT. This encodes CATSKGGQITDTQYF.

The gene calls are TRBV12-3 or TRBV12-4 and TRBJ2-5; D ambiguous. The length of the CDR3 is 13 residues. Deletions cut 3 bases from V and 5 bases from J, with 10 bases between. The CDR3 nucleotides read TGTGCCAGCAGTTTCGGGTCTAGGGAGACCCAGTACTTC. The encoded protein is CASSFGSRETQYF.

The rearrangement links TRBV27 to TRBJ2-5; D is perhaps TRBD1 (5 bases). With 7 bases removed from V and 5 bases from J, the gap between germline ends came to 17 bases. The CDR3 has 14 amino acids. The germline V gene encodes CDR1 MNHEY and CDR2 SMNVEV (reference sequence). CDR3 bases: TGTGCCAGCACCCGTAAAGGGGCCGAGGAGACCCAGTACTTC. Translating it yields CASTRKGAEETQYF.

This clonotype was counted a few times. The J gene is TRBJ1-2, the V gene TRBV29-1; 8 bases match TRBD1. The germline CDR1 and CDR2 sequences are SQVTM and ANQGSEA. V gave up 3 bases and J gave up 2 bases; unmatched junction bases: 5. CDR3 length: 14 residues. The DNA of the CDR3 is TGCAGCGTTGAGGGCAGGGGGCTCAACTATGGCTACACCTTC. This codes for CSVEGRGLNYGYTF.

This clonotype was recorded a few times. V gene TRBV3-1 combines with J gene TRBJ2-5; 9 bases align to TRBD2. With 0 bases clipped from V and 5 bases from J, the junction kept 4 bases outside the gene matches. This CDR3 region has 15 residues. CDR1 LGHDT and CDR2 YNNKEL come from the germline V gene (reference sequence). CDR3 DNA sequence: TGTGCCAGCAGCCAAGATCGGCTAGCGGGGGAGACCCAGTACTTC. It specifies CASSQDRLAGETQYF.

The genes are TRBV20-1 and TRBJ1-5; possible D gene TRBD1, 5 bases. This CDR3 has 13 residues. Germline values: CDR1 DFQATT, CDR2 SNEGSKA (reference sequence). CDR3 residues: CSAMGQGDQPQHF. CDR3 DNA sequence: TGCAGCGCCATGGGGCAGGGAGATCAGCCCCAGCATTTT.

The chain couples TRBV29-1 to TRBJ2-5; TRBD1 matches at 8 bases. This CDR3 contains 12 residues. Trimming removed 6 bases from V and 7 bases from J; junction bases left unmatched: 7. Per the germline V gene, CDR1 is SQVTM and CDR2 is ANQGSEA. CDR3 in amino acids: CSVDGQGATQYF. The CDR3 DNA follows: TGCAGCGTCGACGGACAGGGTGCGACCCAGTACTTC. The entire variable domain, with the rest obtained from reference TRBV29-1 and TRBJ2-5, is as follows: SAVISQKPSRDICQRGTSLTIQCQVDSQVTMMFWYRQQPGQSLTLIATANQGSEATYESGFVIDKFPISRPNLTFSTLTVSNMSPEDSSIYLCSVDGQGATQYFGPGTRLLVL.

The chain is built from TRBV29-1 and TRBJ1-2, with D hard to call. V was pared by 0 bases and J by 0 bases, with 5 bases between. The CDR3 is made up of 13 amino acids. Germline CDR1 SQVTM, CDR2 ANQGSEA. The CDR3 protein is CSVEEATNYGYTF. Here the CDR3 DNA reads TGCAGCGTTGAAGAGGCTACTAACTATGGCTACACCTTC.

This rearrangement joins TRBV7-2 to TRBJ2-3; 9 bases map to TRBD1. Trimming took 8 bases from V and 0 from J; bases not matched to a gene: 9. The length of the CDR3 is 16 residues. Germline assignment: CDR1 SGHTA and CDR2 FQGNSA. CDR3 coding DNA: TGTGCCAGCGGAATCACCGGGACAGGGAGCACAGATACGCAGTATTTT. Its protein product is CASGITGTGSTDTQYF.

This chain uses TRBV29-1 with TRBJ2-1, with TRBD1 as a possible D gene (5 bases). This CDR3 comprises 20 residues. The ends were cut back, 4 bases at V and 7 bases at J, with 35 bases in the middle. Germline loops: CDR1 SQVTM, CDR2 ANQGSEA. This CDR3 reads CSVVSLSLIGAHGRLNEQFF. In nucleotides, the CDR3 is TGCAGCGTTGTCTCGTTGTCCCTCATAGGGGCCCACGGGCGTTTGAATGAGCAGTTCTTC.

This rearrangement joins TRBV4-2 to TRBJ2-1; 9 positions match TRBD2. After removal of 2 bases from V and 8 bases from J, the junction contained 7 bases not matched to a gene. Germline values: CDR1 LGHNA, CDR2 YNFKEQ. The CDR3 has 15 amino acids. CDR3: CASSQTSGRLDEQFF. The CDR3 bases are TGTGCCAGCAGCCAAACTAGCGGGCGGCTCGATGAGCAGTTCTTC.

V usage is TRBV7-2 and J usage is TRBJ2-1, with D perhaps matching TRBD1 (5 bases). Trimming left V 4 bases short and J 5 bases short, with 6 bases between. The CDR3 covers 12 residues. Per germline, CDR1 SGHTA and CDR2 FQGNSA. The CDR3 coding sequence is TGTGCCAGCAGCTCAGGGCACAATGAGCAGTTCTTC. It specifies CASSSGHNEQFF.

The CDR3: CASSQDASSSYNEQFF. DNA of the CDR3: TGTGCCAGCAGCCAAGATGCCTCGAGCTCCTACAATGAGCAGTTCTTC. The rearrangement joins TRBV3-1 to TRBJ2-1; D is ambiguous. Trimming left V 0 bases short and J 0 bases short, with 9 bases between. In germline, CDR1 is LGHDT, CDR2 YNNKEL (reference sequence). This CDR3 has 16 amino acids.

The J gene is TRBJ2-7, the V gene TRBV30; no firm D call. Trimming pared 0 bases from V and 4 bases from J, leaving 22 bases between. Germline V CDR1 and CDR2: GTSNPN, SVGIG (reference sequence). The CDR3 contains 17 residues. CDR3 nucleotides: TGTGCCTGGAGTGTACGCCTCAGTAATATCCAATTTTACGAGCAGTACTTC. It codes for CAWSVRLSNIQFYEQYF. The whole variable domain, filled in from reference TRBV30 and TRBJ2-7, reads SQTIHQWPATLVQPVGSPLSLECTVEGTSNPNLYWYRQAAGRGLQLLFYSVGIGQISSEVPQNLSASRPQDRQFILSSKKLLLSDSGFYLCAWSVRLSNIQFYEQYFGPGTRLTVT.